One sample yielded the 17 T cell receptor beta chains listed below, sequenced in a study of shared clonotypes between healthy human individuals. TCRdb's table, derived via immunoSEQ multiplex PCR, lists solely in-frame clones and lacks some. The repertoire holds about 380,000 clones, with approximately 97% as singletons. The source material was memory CD8+ T cells sorted from blood. Documented subset: CD45RO+ cells pooled with CCR7-negative TemRA cells. All receptors derive from a man younger than 40 in good health.

The chain combines TRBV27 with TRBJ2-2; 8 bases agree with TRBD1. The trim removed 2 bases at V and 2 bases at J, leaving 4 bases unmatched. This CDR3 region has 16 residues. In germline, CDR1 is MNHEY, CDR2 SMNVEV (reference sequence). CDR3 nucleotides: TGTGCCAGCAGTTTAAGCAGGGGGCAAAACACCGGGGAGCTGTTTTTT. Translated: CASSLSRGQNTGELFF.

The chain has TRBV28 and TRBJ2-7; 11 bases line up with TRBD2. Germline CDR1 is MDHEN and CDR2 is SYDVKM. After removal of 2 bases from V and 4 bases from J, the junction contained 1 base not matched to a gene. The CDR3 has 14 residues. CDR3 amino acids: CASSLGLAGYEQYF. The CDR3 DNA sequence: TGTGCCAGCAGTTTAGGACTAGCGGGTTACGAGCAGTACTTC. Using reference TRBV28 and TRBJ2-7 for the parts outside the CDR3, the full variable domain is DVKVTQSSRYLVKRTGEKVFLECVQDMDHENMFWYRQDPGLGLRLIYFSYDVKMKEKGDIPEGYSVSREKKERFSLILESASTNQTSMYLCASSLGLAGYEQYFGPGTRLTVT.

This clone was observed a single time. V and J are TRBV20-1 and TRBJ1-3; unclear D gene. Germline loops: CDR1 DFQATT, CDR2 SNEGSKA (reference sequence). The V end lost 5 bases, the J end lost 4 bases, and 6 bases lay between the germline ends. The CDR3 is 11 residues long. The CDR3 DNA reads TGCAGTGCTCATCTCGGAAACACCATATATTTT. Its translation is CSAHLGNTIYF.

The V and J genes are TRBV7-9 and TRBJ2-2, with TRBD2 as a possible D gene (5 bases). This CDR3 contains 14 residues. V was pared by 2 bases and J by 7 bases, with 11 bases between. The V gene's germline CDR1 is SEHNR and CDR2 FQNEAQ (reference sequence). CDR3 DNA: TGTGCCAGCAGCTTATCCGCGAGGGTCGGGGAGCTGTTTTTT. It codes for CASSLSARVGELFF.

This rearrangement joins TRBV15 to TRBJ2-1; a possible D gene is TRBD2 (6 bases). The CDR3 sequence is 13 residues long. Deletions cut 1 base from V and 6 bases from J, with 7 bases between. The germline CDR1 and CDR2 sequences are LNHNV and YYDKDF (reference sequence). The DNA of the CDR3 is TGTGCCACCAGCAGAGGGGGACTCAATGAGCAGTTCTTC. It is translated as CATSRGGLNEQFF.

The chain recombines TRBV6-1 with TRBJ1-1; 7 bases are shared with TRBD1. The CDR3 is made up of 14 amino acids. V shed 8 bases, J shed 5 bases, and the junction held 11 bases outside the gene matches. Germline CDR1 and CDR2: MNHNS and SASEGT. The CDR3 DNA reads as TGTGCCAGCGACTTGACAGGGAGGGGAACTGAAGCTTTCTTT. It encodes CASDLTGRGTEAFF.

The chain uses TRBV13 and TRBJ2-1, with 8 positions matching TRBD2. V lost 2 bases and J lost 5; bases outside the gene matches: 8. The CDR3 consists of 16 residues. Germline-derived CDR1 and CDR2 are PRHDT and FYEKMQ (reference sequence). Here the CDR3 reads CASSLKGGRPNNEQFF. The CDR3 region has the DNA TGTGCCAGCAGCTTAAAAGGCGGGAGGCCTAACAATGAGCAGTTCTTC.

J is TRBJ1-4 and V is TRBV28; D not resolved. Per the germline V gene, CDR1 is MDHEN and CDR2 is SYDVKM. The CDR3 is 16 amino acids. Trimming stripped 3 bases from V and 5 bases from J, with 16 bases between. The CDR3 region is CASSFNVRRVNEKLFF. CDR3 in DNA: TGTGCCAGCAGTTTTAACGTCCGGCGGGTCAATGAAAAACTGTTTTTT.

This chain connects TRBV28 to TRBJ2-1; perhaps D is TRBD1 or TRBD2 (5 bases each). CDR1 is MDHEN and CDR2 is SYDVKM in the germline V gene. V was trimmed by 6 bases and J by 1 base, leaving 16 bases between them. CDR3 length equals 16 residues. The CDR3 region has the DNA TGTGCCAGCAGCCCCCGGGGCCTTCGATCCTACAATGAGCAGTTCTTC. Encoded protein: CASSPRGLRSYNEQFF. The full variable domain, in which reference TRBV28 and TRBJ2-1 provide the parts outside the CDR3, is DVKVTQSSRYLVKRTGEKVFLECVQDMDHENMFWYRQDPGLGLRLIYFSYDVKMKEKGDIPEGYSVSREKKERFSLILESASTNQTSMYLCASSPRGLRSYNEQFFGPGTRLTVL.

The chain carries TRBV4-1 and TRBJ2-1; 10 bases agree with TRBD2. V lost 2 bases to trimming and J lost 4 bases; unmatched junction nucleotides: 5. The CDR3 contains 16 residues. Germline assignment: CDR1 MGHRA and CDR2 YSYEKL. CDR3 loop: CASSQTILAGYNEQFF. In nucleotides, the CDR3 is TGCGCCAGCAGCCAAACAATACTAGCGGGGTACAATGAGCAGTTCTTC.

The chain joins TRBV29-1 to TRBJ2-1; 10 bases line up with TRBD2. Per germline, CDR1 SQVTM and CDR2 ANQGSEA. This CDR3 spans 14 amino acids. V trimming: 2 bases; J trimming: 6 bases; junction bases outside the gene matches: 4. The CDR3 sequence: CSVELAGVGNEQFF. Here the CDR3 DNA reads TGCAGCGTTGAACTAGCGGGAGTCGGCAATGAGCAGTTCTTC.

The chain combines TRBV11-1 with TRBJ1-1; D gene ambiguous. The CDR3 runs to 13 residues. The germline V and J ends were trimmed by 5 bases and 5 bases, with 12 bases remaining between them. CDR1 and CDR2 from the germline V gene are SGHAT and FQDESV (reference sequence). The CDR3 loop reads CASSLSPLTEAFF. In DNA, the CDR3 is TGTGCCAGCAGCCTCAGCCCCTTAACTGAAGCTTTCTTT.

V usage is TRBV27 and J usage is TRBJ1-2, with unresolved D. Per the germline V gene, CDR1 is MNHEY and CDR2 is SMNVEV (reference sequence). The CDR3 is 13 amino acids. V dropped 3 bases and J dropped 10 bases, with 15 bases sitting between them. The CDR3 sequence is CASSFYKGSDYTF. In DNA, the CDR3 is TGTGCCAGCAGTTTTTACAAGGGATCCGACTACACCTTC.

V usage is TRBV6-6 and J usage is TRBJ2-5; D gene uncertain. Trimming shortened V by 6 bases and J by 3 bases, and 11 bases separated the two germline ends. CDR1 is MNHNY and CDR2 is SVGAGI in the germline V gene (reference sequence). The CDR3 covers 13 residues. The CDR3 protein is CASSLDPKETQYF. The CDR3 bases are TGTGCCAGCAGCCTCGACCCGAAAGAGACCCAGTACTTC.

V and J are TRBV10-2 and TRBJ2-1, with TRBD2 matching 9 bases. V shed 5 bases, J shed 5 bases, and the junction held 1 base outside the gene matches. The germline V gene encodes CDR1 WSHSY and CDR2 SAAADI. The CDR3 spans 13 residues. CDR3 amino acids: CASSSGRHNEQFF. The CDR3 coding sequence is TGCGCCAGCAGTAGCGGGAGGCACAATGAGCAGTTCTTC.

This sequence joins TRBV9 and TRBJ2-1, with 10 bases fitting TRBD2. The CDR3 is 17 amino acids. J gave up 9 bases and V 2 bases, and 14 bases lay outside the gene matches. CDR1 is SGDLS, CDR2 YYNGEE, per germline. The CDR3 spells CASSVQTASGRRSEQFF. The CDR3 coding sequence is TGTGCCAGCAGCGTTCAAACAGCTAGCGGGAGAAGGAGTGAGCAGTTCTTC.

The chain has TRBV18 and TRBJ1-2; D is unresolved. The CDR3 runs to 15 residues. Germline V CDR1 and CDR2: KGHSH, LQKENI. V was trimmed by 0 bases and J by 4 bases, leaving 12 bases between them. CDR3 in amino acids: CASSPPDRGSYGYTF. The CDR3 nucleotides read TGTGCCAGCTCACCACCGGATCGGGGAAGCTATGGCTACACCTTC.